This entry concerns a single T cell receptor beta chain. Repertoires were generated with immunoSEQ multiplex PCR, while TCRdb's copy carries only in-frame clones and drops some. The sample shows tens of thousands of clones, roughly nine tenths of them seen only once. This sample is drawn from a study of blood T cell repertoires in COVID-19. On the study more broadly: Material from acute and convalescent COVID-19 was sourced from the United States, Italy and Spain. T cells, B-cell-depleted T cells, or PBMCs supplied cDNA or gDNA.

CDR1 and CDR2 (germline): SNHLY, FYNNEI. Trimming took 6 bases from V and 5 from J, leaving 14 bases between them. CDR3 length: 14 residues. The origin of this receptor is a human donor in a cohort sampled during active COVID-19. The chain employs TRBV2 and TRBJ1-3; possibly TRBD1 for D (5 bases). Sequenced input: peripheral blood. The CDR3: CASRYGQSRNTIYF. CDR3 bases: TGTGCCAGCAGATACGGACAATCTCGAAACACCATATATTTT.